The next 17 T cell receptor beta chains were all read from a single sample in a study of technical replicates of blood from a handful of donors (dated by TCRdb to about 2017). Libraries were prepared through the immunoSEQ multiplex PCR assay. This is the immuneACCESS table as TCRdb keeps it, with only in-frame sequences that have V and J called. A part of the clones is gone; compared with another copy, unresolved V genes explain less than half, and the rest is unexplained. The sample table records 60,000 to 90,000 clones; about 95% of these occur just once. Clones ranked in the top ten supply 0.2% to 0.25% of the sample. The source material was T cells isolated from PBMCs. The source of these receptors is a human donor in good health.

V and J are TRBV19 and TRBJ1-5; 8 nucleotides line up with TRBD1. The CDR3 is 15 residues long. CDR1 is LNHDA and CDR2 is SQIVND in the germline V gene (reference sequence). Unmatched junction bases numbered 11, after V lost 7 bases and J lost 6 bases. The DNA of the CDR3 is TGTGCCAGTACCAAACCGGGACAGGCCAGTCAGCCCCAGCATTTT. Protein sequence: CASTKPGQASQPQHF.

The chain recombines TRBV6-1 with TRBJ2-7, with a tentative D call TRBD1 (6 bases). From germline, CDR1 is MNHNS and CDR2 SASEGT. This CDR3 is 14 amino acids long. Trimming left V 6 bases short and J 1 base short, with 13 bases between. The CDR3 sequence is CASSLRGDSYEQYF. In DNA, the CDR3 is TGTGCCAGCAGCCTCAGGGGTGATTCCTACGAGCAGTACTTC.

This rearrangement joins TRBV6-1 to TRBJ2-5; no definite D call. The V gene lost 7 bases and the J gene lost 2 bases, with 14 bases spanning the gap. The CDR3 is 14 residues long. The germline gives CDR1 MNHNS, CDR2 SASEGT. CDR3 loop: CASIHYGLQETQYF. DNA of the CDR3: TGTGCCAGCATCCACTACGGATTACAAGAGACCCAGTACTTC.

V and J are TRBV6-5 and TRBJ1-2, with 8 nucleotides matching TRBD1. The CDR3 loop spans 15 amino acids. The germline gives CDR1 MNHEY, CDR2 SVGAGI. Losses at the gene ends were 0 bases for V and 1 base for J; bases not matched to a gene: 1. The CDR3 coding sequence is TGTGCCAGCAGTTACTCGGACAGGGTTAACTATGGCTACACCTTC. It encodes CASSYSDRVNYGYTF.

The CDR3 nucleotides read TGTGCCAGCAGTCCTAGCGGGGGGGCCCCCTACGAGCAGTACTTC. Its protein is CASSPSGGAPYEQYF. The J gene is TRBJ2-7, the V gene TRBV6-5; 12 nucleotides align to TRBD2. Germline trimming cut 5 bases from V and 2 bases from J; bases unmatched to any gene: 4. In germline, CDR1 is MNHEY, CDR2 SVGAGI. The CDR3 spans 15 residues.

The chain combines TRBV27 with TRBJ2-1; TRBD2 matches 8 bases. Germline V gives CDR1 MNHEY, CDR2 SMNVEV (reference sequence). The J segment lost 2 bases and the V segment lost 5 bases, leaving 5 bases of the junction unmatched. There are 15 residues in the CDR3. The CDR3 region is CASSLQAGAYNEQFF. As DNA, the CDR3 is TGTGCCAGCAGTCTGCAAGCGGGAGCCTACAATGAGCAGTTCTTC.

This clone was observed a single time. This chain links TRBV6-4 with TRBJ1-5, with D tentatively TRBD1 (6 bases). This CDR3 has 14 residues. Per the germline V gene, CDR1 is MRHNA and CDR2 is SNTAGT. Trimming pared 10 bases from V and 1 base from J, leaving 14 bases between. CDR3 in DNA: TGTGCCACCACACAGGGAAGCAGCAATCAGCCCCAGCATTTT. Protein sequence: CATTQGSSNQPQHF.

This chain joins TRBV10-1 and TRBJ1-4; D not resolved. TRBJ2-2 matches the DNA end more closely, so the J call is doubtful. The CDR3 is 14 residues long. Germline values: CDR1 WNHNN, CDR2 SYGVQD (reference sequence). CDR3 region: CASSGSESLGELFF. In nucleotides, the CDR3 is TGCGCCAGCAGTGGATCCGAAAGCCTCGGGGAGCTGTTTTTT.

The V gene is TRBV7-3, the J gene TRBJ2-1; the match to TRBD1 covers 8 bases. The CDR3 loop spans 18 amino acids. The germline V gene has CDR1 SGHTA and CDR2 FQGTGA. V trimming: 1 base; J trimming: 3 bases; junction bases outside the gene matches: 11. CDR3 DNA sequence: TGTGCCAGCAGCTTAAAACCCTACCCAGGGGGCCTCTACAATGAGCAGTTCTTC. Translation gives CASSLKPYPGGLYNEQFF.

Only one count was recorded for this clone. The rearrangement uses TRBV4-2 and TRBJ2-1; D gene ambiguous. Germline V lookup: CDR1 LGHNA, CDR2 YNFKEQ. The V and J ends lost 4 bases and 6 bases respectively, with 7 bases between them. This CDR3 comprises 12 residues. As DNA, the CDR3 is TGTGCCAGCAGCCTGCGTGGCAATGAGCAGTTCTTC. Translation gives CASSLRGNEQFF.

The DNA for the CDR3 is TGTGCCTGGAGTTCTCCTCGACAACAGGGTCGGACAGATACGCAGTATTTT. Encoded protein: CAWSSPRQQGRTDTQYF. The genes are TRBV30 and TRBJ2-3; D may be TRBD1 (6 bases). Per germline, CDR1 GTSNPN and CDR2 SVGIG (reference sequence). V shed 2 bases and J shed 3 bases, with 21 bases lying between them. There are 17 residues in the CDR3.

The chain has TRBV6-1 and TRBJ2-1, with 7 bases that match TRBD2. The J segment lost 0 bases and the V segment lost 2 bases, leaving 7 bases of the junction unmatched. Germline V gene lookup returns CDR1 MNHNS and CDR2 SASEGT. The CDR3 is made up of 17 amino acids. CDR3 DNA sequence: TGTGCCAGCAGTGAATATGGGGGAGGGAGCTCCTACAATGAGCAGTTCTTC. It yields the protein CASSEYGGGSSYNEQFF.

J is TRBJ1-3 and V is TRBV5-6; D not certain. The CDR3 contains 16 residues. The V end lost 3 bases, the J end lost 4 bases, and 17 bases lay between the germline ends. The germline gives CDR1 SGHDT, CDR2 YYEEEE. The CDR3 loop is CASSYRPDLWGNTIYF. CDR3 nucleotides: TGTGCCAGCAGCTATCGGCCGGACTTGTGGGGAAACACCATATATTTT. The complete variable domain, with remaining parts taken from reference TRBV5-6 and TRBJ1-3, reads DAGVTQSPTHLIKTRGQQVTLRCSPKSGHDTVSWYQQALGQGPQFIFQYYEEEERQRGNFPDRFSGHQFPNYSSELNVNALLLGDSALYLCASSYRPDLWGNTIYFGEGSWLTVV.

The chain uses TRBV28 and TRBJ2-5; D is possibly TRBD2 (7 bases). This CDR3 comprises 13 residues. The V and J ends lost 7 bases and 5 bases respectively, with 14 bases between them. The germline V gene has CDR1 MDHEN and CDR2 SYDVKM. The CDR3 region is CASKGGRWETQYF. In DNA, the CDR3 is TGTGCCAGCAAGGGGGGGCGCTGGGAGACCCAGTACTTC.

The chain carries TRBV7-7 and TRBJ2-1; 13 nucleotides agree with TRBD2. The CDR3 consists of 17 residues. The germline CDR1 and CDR2 sequences are SSHAT and FNYEAQ (reference sequence). Germline trimming cut 5 bases from V and 8 bases from J; bases unmatched to any gene: 12. The CDR3 is CASSPRLAGGTEDEQFF. CDR3 bases: TGTGCCAGCAGCCCCCGACTAGCGGGGGGAACCGAGGATGAGCAGTTCTTC.

This clone has just a few counts. The chain combines TRBV18 with TRBJ2-3; a possible D gene is TRBD1 (5 bases). The CDR3 spans 14 residues. Germline lookup yields CDR1 KGHSH and CDR2 LQKENI. Deletions cut 6 bases from V and 1 base from J, with 11 bases between. In nucleotides, the CDR3 is TGTGCCAGCTCCCCTGGGGCCCGCACAGATACGCAGTATTTT. This gives the protein CASSPGARTDTQYF. Combining the CDR3 with reference TRBV18 and TRBJ2-3 gives the whole variable domain NAGVMQNPRHLVRRRGQEARLRCSPMKGHSHVYWYRQLPEEGLKFMVYLQKENIIDESGMPKERFSAEFPKEGPSILRIQQVVRGDSAAYFCASSPGARTDTQYFGPGTRLTVL.

This chain uses TRBV5-4 with TRBJ2-4; 9 nucleotides agree with TRBD2. Per the germline V gene, CDR1 is SGHNT and CDR2 is YYREEE (reference sequence). CDR3 length: 16 amino acids. Unmatched junction bases numbered 8, after V lost 6 bases and J lost 1 base. CDR3: CASTQAGGAAKNIQYF. The CDR3 DNA sequence: TGTGCCAGCACCCAGGCGGGGGGGGCCGCCAAAAACATTCAGTACTTC. The full variable domain, completed using reference TRBV5-4 and TRBJ2-4, is ETGVTQSPTHLIKTRGQQVTLRCSSQSGHNTVSWYQQALGQGPQFIFQYYREEENGRGNFPPRFSGLQFPNYSSELNVNALELDDSALYLCASTQAGGAAKNIQYFGAGTRLSVL.